This T cell receptor (beta chain) emerged from a study of shared clonotypes between healthy human individuals. Study-wide context: Researchers drew samples from a couple of women and a few men aged 18 to 49.

Looked up from germline, CDR1 is MNHEY and CDR2 is SMNVEV (reference sequence). V was cut by 5 bases and J by 8 bases, with 12 bases left in between. This CDR3 has 13 residues. Unsorted PBMC replicate PCRs drew on about 290 ng DNA, representing some 30,000 T cell genomes. The data were produced by immunoSEQ multiplex PCR, yet TCRdb's version contains in-frame clones alone and is incomplete. This sample carries about 490,000 clones, 60% to 85% of them seen once, and the ten largest clones take 13%. Comment on this clone: Antigen unknown.

The study's findings and limits: It was expected that sequencing depth would affect clonotype sharing among donors.

This chain uses TRBV27 with TRBJ2-2; D is uncertain. This sequence originates from a woman aged 40 to 50 in good health. Some clones in this sample may be carry-over from other donors' samples. Source material: PBMCs. The DNA for the CDR3 is TGTGCCAGCAGTCGGGTCCCGCCGGGGGAGCTGTTTTTT. This gives the protein CASSRVPPGELFF.